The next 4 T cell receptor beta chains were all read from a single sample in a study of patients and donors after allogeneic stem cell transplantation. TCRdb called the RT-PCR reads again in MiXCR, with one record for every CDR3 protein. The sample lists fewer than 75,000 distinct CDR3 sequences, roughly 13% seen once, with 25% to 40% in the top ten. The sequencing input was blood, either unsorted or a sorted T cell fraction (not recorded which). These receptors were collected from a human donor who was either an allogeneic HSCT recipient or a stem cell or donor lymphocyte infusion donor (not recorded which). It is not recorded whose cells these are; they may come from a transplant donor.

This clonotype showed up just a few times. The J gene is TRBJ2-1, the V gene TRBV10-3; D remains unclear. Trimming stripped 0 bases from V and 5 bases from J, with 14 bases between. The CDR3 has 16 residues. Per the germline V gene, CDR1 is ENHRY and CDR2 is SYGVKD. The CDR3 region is CAISESKVWVDNEQFF. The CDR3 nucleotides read TGTGCCATCAGTGAGTCGAAGGTTTGGGTCGACAATGAGCAGTTCTTC.

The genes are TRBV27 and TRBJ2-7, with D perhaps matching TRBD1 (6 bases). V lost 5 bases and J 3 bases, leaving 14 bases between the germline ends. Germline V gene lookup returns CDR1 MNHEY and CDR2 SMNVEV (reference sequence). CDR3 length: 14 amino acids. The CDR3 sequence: CASSLRGLIYEQYF. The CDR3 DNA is TGTGCCAGCAGTCTCAGGGGTCTAATCTACGAGCAGTACTTC.

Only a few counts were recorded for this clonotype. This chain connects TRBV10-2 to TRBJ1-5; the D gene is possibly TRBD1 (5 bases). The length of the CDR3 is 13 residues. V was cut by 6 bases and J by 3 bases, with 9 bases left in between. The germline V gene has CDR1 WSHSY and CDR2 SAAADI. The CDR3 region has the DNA TGCGCCAGCAGGCTACAGGACAATCAGCCCCAGCATTTT. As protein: CASRLQDNQPQHF.

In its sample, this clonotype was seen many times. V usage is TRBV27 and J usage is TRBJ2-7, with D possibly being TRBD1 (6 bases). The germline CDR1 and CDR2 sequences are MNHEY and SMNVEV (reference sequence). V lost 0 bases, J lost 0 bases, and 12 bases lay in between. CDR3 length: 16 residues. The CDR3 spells CASSLSTGSNSYEQYF. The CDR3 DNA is TGTGCCAGCAGTTTATCGACAGGATCGAACTCCTACGAGCAGTACTTC.